These T cell receptor beta chains were read from a single sample in a study of human T cells and chemical hapten exposure. MiXCR, run by TCRdb on the RACE reads, gives a single entry per CDR3 protein. The repertoire holds more than 300,000 distinct CDR3 sequences, with 5.5% as singletons. The sample was whole blood, taken in connection with sensitization to the hapten diphenylcyclopropenone (DPC). The origin of the receptors is a woman between 18 and 30 years old with alopecia areata. Some clones in this sample may be carry-over from other donors' samples. Both conserved end residues are part of each CDR3. The D gene is left open where the match is weak. Size tells how often a clone was seen (once, few, many) or the class of an expanded clone, and some rows leave it out.

J gene: TRBJ2-3
clone size: NA
D gene: NA
V gene: TRBV7-8
CDR3 protein: CASSRVPDGGTAQYF
CDR3 DNA: TGTGCCAGCAGCCGTGTTCCAGACGGGGGAACAGCGCAGTATTTT

J gene: TRBJ2-3
clone size: NA
D gene: NA
V gene: TRBV7-2
CDR3 protein: CASSLLRAGWNTQYF
CDR3 DNA: TGTGCCAGCAGCTTATTGAGGGCTGGGTGGAATACGCAGTATTTT

J gene: TRBJ2-3
clone size: many
D gene: NA
V gene: TRBV6-2/TRBV6-3
CDR3 protein: CASRPPLTIARTDTQYF
CDR3 DNA: TGTGCCAGCAGACCTCCCTTGACAATCGCCCGCACAGATACGCAGTATTTT

J gene: TRBJ1-6
clone size: many
D gene: NA
V gene: TRBV27
CDR3 protein: CASSYKGSPEPLHF
CDR3 DNA: TGTGCCAGCAGTTATAAGGGTTCCCCTGAGCCCCTCCACTTT

J gene: TRBJ2-7
clone size: many
D gene: TRBD2
V gene: TRBV4-2
CDR3 protein: CASSQGYSGGADLGYEQYF
CDR3 DNA: TGTGCCAGCAGCCAAGGATATAGCGGGGGGGCCGACTTAGGATACGAGCAGTACTTC

J gene: TRBJ1-6
clone size: NA
D gene: NA
V gene: TRBV2
CDR3 protein: CASSEGGVPNNSPLHF
CDR3 DNA: TGTGCCAGCAGTGAGGGAGGGGTACCTAATAATTCACCCCTCCACTTT

J gene: TRBJ2-2
clone size: few
D gene: NA
V gene: TRBV4-1
CDR3 protein: CASSQIPQGGANTGELFF
CDR3 DNA: TGCGCCAGCAGCCAAATCCCCCAGGGGGGTGCGAACACCGGGGAGCTGTTTTTT

J gene: TRBJ1-6
clone size: many
D gene: TRBD1
V gene: TRBV18
CDR3 protein: CASSRWDSQNSPLHF
CDR3 DNA: TGTGCCAGCTCACGTTGGGACAGCCAGAATTCACCCCTCCACTTT

J gene: TRBJ1-2
clone size: NA
D gene: NA
V gene: TRBV7-9
CDR3 protein: CASSSGVGYGYTF
CDR3 DNA: TGTGCCAGCAGTTCCGGGGTCGGCTATGGCTACACCTTC

J gene: TRBJ1-5
clone size: NA
D gene: TRBD1
V gene: TRBV12-3/TRBV12-4
CDR3 protein: CASSLLGQGLNQPQHF
CDR3 DNA: TGTGCCAGCAGTCTACTCGGACAGGGGCTAAATCAGCCCCAGCATTTT

J gene: TRBJ1-3
clone size: NA
D gene: NA
V gene: TRBV6-6
CDR3 protein: CASSQDRTTGNTIYF
CDR3 DNA: TGTGCCAGCAGCCAGGACCGGACAACTGGAAACACCATATATTTT

J gene: TRBJ2-2
clone size: NA
D gene: NA
V gene: TRBV3-1
CDR3 protein: CASSQVRASSDTGELFF
CDR3 DNA: TGTGCCAGCAGCCAAGTTAGGGCTAGCTCGGACACCGGGGAGCTGTTTTTT

J gene: TRBJ2-3
clone size: many
D gene: TRBD2
V gene: TRBV20-1
CDR3 protein: CSAEEGTSGWTDTQYF
CDR3 DNA: TGCAGTGCCGAGGAAGGGACTAGCGGTTGGACAGATACGCAGTATTTT

J gene: TRBJ1-2
clone size: NA
D gene: NA
V gene: TRBV5-1
CDR3 protein: CASSLSANGYTF
CDR3 DNA: TGCGCCAGCAGTCTGAGCGCCAATGGCTACACCTTC

J gene: TRBJ1-1
clone size: NA
D gene: NA
V gene: TRBV4-2
CDR3 protein: CASSQVVGYTDEAFF
CDR3 DNA: TGTGCCAGCAGCCAAGTCGTAGGGTACACTGATGAAGCTTTCTTT

J gene: TRBJ2-7
clone size: NA
D gene: NA
V gene: TRBV27
CDR3 protein: CASAGPPPYEQYF
CDR3 DNA: TGTGCCAGCGCAGGACCGCCTCCCTACGAGCAGTACTTC

J gene: TRBJ1-5
clone size: many
D gene: NA
V gene: TRBV20-1
CDR3 protein: CSASWDRDGYQPQHF
CDR3 DNA: TGCAGTGCTAGTTGGGACCGAGATGGGTATCAGCCCCAGCATTTT

J gene: TRBJ2-4
clone size: many
D gene: TRBD2
V gene: TRBV12-3/TRBV12-4
CDR3 protein: CASSLGGAGGKENIQYF
CDR3 DNA: TGTGCCAGCAGTTTAGGGGGAGCGGGGGGCAAAGAAAACATTCAGTACTTC

J gene: TRBJ2-1
clone size: NA
D gene: TRBD2
V gene: TRBV7-2
CDR3 protein: CASSLAAGGVNEQFF
CDR3 DNA: TGTGCCAGCAGCTTAGCAGCGGGGGGAGTAAATGAGCAGTTCTTC

J gene: TRBJ1-4
clone size: NA
D gene: TRBD1
V gene: TRBV28
CDR3 protein: CASSPGQGVWKLFF
CDR3 DNA: TGTGCCAGCAGTCCGGGACAGGGGGTGTGGAAACTGTTTTTT

J gene: TRBJ2-2
clone size: many
D gene: NA
V gene: TRBV11-2
CDR3 protein: CASSLEAGGYTGELFF
CDR3 DNA: TGTGCCAGCAGCTTAGAGGCAGGGGGGTACACCGGGGAGCTGTTTTTT

J gene: TRBJ1-5
clone size: many
D gene: NA
V gene: TRBV6-1
CDR3 protein: CASSDPQPQHF
CDR3 DNA: TGTGCCAGCAGTGACCCTCAGCCCCAGCATTTT

J gene: TRBJ2-7
clone size: few
D gene: TRBD1
V gene: TRBV12-3/TRBV12-4
CDR3 protein: CASKTGTGNSYEQYF
CDR3 DNA: TGTGCCAGCAAAACCGGGACAGGGAACTCCTACGAGCAGTACTTC

J gene: TRBJ1-5
clone size: NA
D gene: TRBD1
V gene: TRBV2
CDR3 protein: CASSEARTSGQGSNQPQHF
CDR3 DNA: TGTGCCAGCAGTGAAGCCCGAACTTCGGGACAGGGGAGCAATCAGCCCCAGCATTTT

J gene: TRBJ1-5
clone size: many
D gene: TRBD1
V gene: TRBV6-5
CDR3 protein: CASSITGARQPQHF
CDR3 DNA: TGTGCCAGCAGTATTACAGGGGCAAGACAGCCCCAGCATTTT

J gene: TRBJ2-1
clone size: many
D gene: NA
V gene: TRBV5-4
CDR3 protein: CASSLDSPIYNEQFF
CDR3 DNA: TGTGCCAGTTCCCTAGACAGCCCCATATACAATGAGCAGTTCTTC

J gene: TRBJ2-7
clone size: NA
D gene: TRBD2
V gene: TRBV12-3/TRBV12-4
CDR3 protein: CASAGGGTPEQYF
CDR3 DNA: TGTGCCAGCGCAGGCGGGGGAACTCCCGAGCAGTACTTC

J gene: TRBJ2-4
clone size: NA
D gene: NA
V gene: TRBV18
CDR3 protein: CASSPPNSQKLAKNIQYF
CDR3 DNA: TGTGCCAGCTCACCACCGAATAGTCAGAAGCTAGCCAAAAACATTCAGTACTTC

J gene: TRBJ1-1
clone size: many
D gene: NA
V gene: TRBV18
CDR3 protein: CASSPVEGDTEAFF
CDR3 DNA: TGTGCCAGCTCACCAGTGGAGGGTGACACTGAAGCTTTCTTT

J gene: TRBJ1-4
clone size: NA
D gene: TRBD1
V gene: TRBV6-2/TRBV6-3
CDR3 protein: CASSYWGQDEKLFF
CDR3 DNA: TGTGCCAGCAGTTACTGGGGACAGGACGAAAAACTGTTTTTT

J gene: TRBJ2-3
clone size: NA
D gene: NA
V gene: TRBV4-3
CDR3 protein: CASSQDLMGGARTSTDTQYF
CDR3 DNA: TGCGCCAGCAGCCAAGATCTAATGGGGGGGGCTAGAACTAGCACAGATACGCAGTATTTT

J gene: TRBJ1-5
clone size: few
D gene: NA
V gene: TRBV12-3/TRBV12-4
CDR3 protein: CASSKQHNFNQPQHF
CDR3 DNA: TGTGCCAGCAGTAAACAGCACAACTTCAATCAGCCCCAGCATTTT

J gene: TRBJ1-1
clone size: few
D gene: NA
V gene: TRBV12-3/TRBV12-4
CDR3 protein: CASSFAGAGHEAFF
CDR3 DNA: TGTGCCAGCAGTTTTGCAGGTGCGGGGCATGAAGCTTTCTTT

J gene: TRBJ1-5
clone size: many
D gene: NA
V gene: TRBV4-1
CDR3 protein: CASSQDADQPQHF
CDR3 DNA: TGCGCCAGCAGCCAAGATGCGGATCAGCCCCAGCATTTT

J gene: TRBJ1-5
clone size: few
D gene: NA
V gene: TRBV6-5
CDR3 protein: CASSYGSGHPQHF
CDR3 DNA: TGTGCCAGCAGTTACGGTTCGGGTCACCCCCAGCATTTT

J gene: TRBJ2-1
clone size: many
D gene: TRBD2
V gene: TRBV4-3
CDR3 protein: CASSQVPRGGGSYNEQFF
CDR3 DNA: TGCGCCAGCAGCCAAGTCCCCCGCGGGGGGGGCTCCTACAATGAGCAGTTCTTC

J gene: TRBJ2-5
clone size: many
D gene: NA
V gene: TRBV6-2/TRBV6-3
CDR3 protein: CASSGVALSGTQYF
CDR3 DNA: TGTGCCAGCAGTGGAGTCGCACTATCGGGGACCCAGTACTTC

J gene: TRBJ1-6
clone size: few
D gene: NA
V gene: TRBV19
CDR3 protein: CASSQPTALHSPLHF
CDR3 DNA: TGTGCCAGTAGTCAACCGACAGCCCTCCATTCACCCCTCCACTTT

J gene: TRBJ2-7
clone size: many
D gene: TRBD1
V gene: TRBV6-2/TRBV6-3
CDR3 protein: CASSHPGQSYEQYF
CDR3 DNA: TGTGCCAGCAGTCACCCGGGACAGTCCTACGAGCAGTACTTC

J gene: TRBJ2-7
clone size: many
D gene: TRBD1
V gene: TRBV7-2
CDR3 protein: CASSPRGRFEQYF
CDR3 DNA: TGTGCCAGCAGCCCCAGGGGGCGCTTCGAGCAGTACTTC

J gene: TRBJ1-6
clone size: few
D gene: TRBD1
V gene: TRBV7-2
CDR3 protein: CASSLITYGTVVSPLHF
CDR3 DNA: TGTGCCAGCAGCCTTATAACCTACGGGACAGTGGTTTCACCCCTCCACTTT

J gene: TRBJ1-2
clone size: NA
D gene: NA
V gene: TRBV6-6
CDR3 protein: CASSYVKGGEGYTF
CDR3 DNA: TGTGCCAGCAGTTACGTCAAGGGAGGGGAAGGCTACACCTTC